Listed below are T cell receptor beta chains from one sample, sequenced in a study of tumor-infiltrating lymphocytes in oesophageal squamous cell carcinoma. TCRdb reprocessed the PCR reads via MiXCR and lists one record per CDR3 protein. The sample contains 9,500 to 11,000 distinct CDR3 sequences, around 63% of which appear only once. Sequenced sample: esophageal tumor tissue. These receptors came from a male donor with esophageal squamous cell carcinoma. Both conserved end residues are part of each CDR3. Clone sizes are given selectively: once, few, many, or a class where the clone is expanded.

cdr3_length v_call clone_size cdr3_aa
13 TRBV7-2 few CASSRGQTYEQYF
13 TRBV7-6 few CASSPTGGYEQYF
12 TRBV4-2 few CASSHRDNEQFF
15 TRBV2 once CASSEVGQITDTQYF
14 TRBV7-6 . CASSSSGSTDTQYF
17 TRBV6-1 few CASSDNYRRKPQETQYF
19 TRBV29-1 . CSVEDLDPGRGSGANVLTF
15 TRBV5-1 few CASSLQGDIPDTQYF
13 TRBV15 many CATSRPAGVEQYF
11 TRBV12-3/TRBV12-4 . CASSSGYGYTF
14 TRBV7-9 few CASREMGGITEAFF
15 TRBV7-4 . CASSSLREGATEAFF
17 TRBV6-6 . CASSYGAGIAGANVLTF
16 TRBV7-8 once CASSSRTSGSQETQYF
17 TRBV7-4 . CASSPPRSDLAKNIQYF
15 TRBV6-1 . CASSRLNTVAYEQYF
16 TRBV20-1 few CSANSPLSGRRETQYF
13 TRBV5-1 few CASSLTGSDEQYF
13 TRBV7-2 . CASLFSGANVLTF
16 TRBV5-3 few CASSLGGTGGAYEQYF
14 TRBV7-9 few CASTMGGVYNEQFF
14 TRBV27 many CASSWQGFTDTQYF
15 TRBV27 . CASSIAGGDYNEQFF
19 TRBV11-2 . CASSSVGLAEAGSYNEQFF
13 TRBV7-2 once CASSQDRGETQYF
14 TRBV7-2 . CASSLRLSQETQYF
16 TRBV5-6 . CASSLGLAGGLDTQYF